The 14 T cell receptor beta chains listed next were all sequenced from one sample in a study of cytomegalovirus exposure and HLA in healthy donors (dated 2017 in TCRdb). Library creation used the immunoSEQ multiplex PCR assay. For the multiplex PCR, a mixture combining 60 forward primers for TCR Vbeta segments and 13 reverse primers for TCR Jbeta segments was used. Sourced from immuneACCESS, this table was stored by TCRdb with only in-frame sequences that have V and J called. A share of the clones is absent; for the studies checked, an unresolved V gene accounts for under half, and the remainder has no known explanation. In all, the sample holds about 120,000 clones, and 70% to 80% of those were seen once. The top ten constitute 3% to 4.5% of the sample. Sequencing was performed on PBMCs. The receptors here all came from a middle-aged man in good health and CMV-seropositive.

This clone was detected only once. V is TRBV5-1 and J is TRBJ1-4; a weak D match, TRBD1 (6 bases). The germline gives CDR1 SGHRS, CDR2 YFSETQ. V dropped 7 bases and J dropped 1 base, with 11 bases sitting between them. This CDR3 comprises 14 residues. The CDR3 sequence: CASGPGVTNEKLFF. In nucleotides, the CDR3 is TGCGCCAGCGGCCCAGGGGTAACTAATGAAAAACTGTTTTTT.

The V gene is TRBV11-2, the J gene TRBJ2-4, with TRBD1 identical over 10 bases. Germline V gene lookup returns CDR1 SGHAT and CDR2 FQNNGV. This CDR3 has 17 residues. The J segment lost 0 bases and the V segment lost 5 bases, leaving 7 bases of the junction unmatched. Here the CDR3 DNA reads TGTGCCAGCAGCACCCGGACAGGGGGAGTAGCCAAAAACATTCAGTACTTC. This encodes CASSTRTGGVAKNIQYF.

The V call is TRBV18, the J call TRBJ2-3; no firm D call. Germline loops: CDR1 KGHSH, CDR2 LQKENI. The CDR3 totals 11 residues. Trimming removed 3 bases at V and 4 bases at J, with 2 bases between. The CDR3 spells CASSPSDTQYF. The CDR3 DNA sequence: TGTGCCAGCTCACCCTCAGATACGCAGTATTTT.

The chain uses TRBV7-3 and TRBJ2-1, with 10 bases lining up with TRBD2. The CDR3 is made up of 16 amino acids. V lost 0 bases, J lost 7 bases, and 6 bases stayed unmatched. Per germline, CDR1 SGHTA and CDR2 FQGTGA. CDR3 residues: CASSLTPSGRRNEQFF. The DNA of the CDR3 is TGTGCCAGCAGCTTAACTCCTAGCGGGAGAAGGAATGAGCAGTTCTTC.

The chain has TRBV19 and TRBJ1-5; 7 positions match TRBD1. The CDR3 is 14 residues long. Germline CDR1 and CDR2: LNHDA and SQIVND (reference sequence). V lost 6 bases to trimming and J lost 5 bases; unmatched junction nucleotides: 7. The CDR3 DNA sequence: TGTGCCAGTAGCCCCGAGGGGGCTTATCAGCCCCAGCATTTT. Amino acids: CASSPEGAYQPQHF.

The J gene is TRBJ1-2, the V gene TRBV10-2; TRBD1 is a possible D gene (6 bases). The CDR3 is 12 amino acids. CDR1 is WSHSY and CDR2 is SAAADI in the germline V gene. The V and J ends lost 8 bases and 4 bases respectively, with 11 bases between them. The CDR3 region is CASSDSRYGYTF. CDR3 coding DNA: TGCGCCAGCTCGGACAGCCGCTATGGCTACACCTTC.

V usage is TRBV30 and J usage is TRBJ2-7; D may be TRBD1 (5 bases). CDR3 length: 13 amino acids. Looked up from germline, CDR1 is GTSNPN and CDR2 is SVGIG (reference sequence). Trimming pared 7 bases from V and 6 bases from J, leaving 19 bases between. This CDR3 is CALLGLGISEQYF. The CDR3 DNA is TGTGCCTTGCTGGGGCTTGGGATCAGCGAGCAGTACTTC. Using reference TRBV30 and TRBJ2-7 for the parts outside the CDR3, the full variable domain is SQTIHQWPATLVQPVGSPLSLECTVEGTSNPNLYWYRQAAGRGLQLLFYSVGIGQISSEVPQNLSASRPQDRQFILSSKKLLLSDSGFYLCALLGLGISEQYFGPGTRLTVT.

The chain links TRBV25-1 to TRBJ2-3, with D uncertain. The CDR3 sequence is 16 residues long. Trimming left V 4 bases short and J 5 bases short, with 19 bases between. Germline-derived CDR1 and CDR2 are MGHDK and SYGVNS. The CDR3 nucleotides are TGTGCCAGCAGTGCGCCACGCCCAGAAGATAAAGATACGCAGTATTTT. Amino acids: CASSAPRPEDKDTQYF.

This clone has more than one count but fewer than ten. The gene calls are TRBV28 and TRBJ2-5, with TRBD1 matching 8 bases. Judging by the DNA end, TRBJ2-7 fits better; the J call may be wrong. In germline, CDR1 is MDHEN, CDR2 SYDVKM. This CDR3 region has 13 residues. CDR3 sequence: CASIGQGSYEQYF. In DNA, the CDR3 is TGTGCCAGCATAGGACAGGGCTCCTACGAGCAGTACTTC.

The chain combines TRBV5-4 with TRBJ1-3; 11 bases align to TRBD1. The CDR3 has 16 amino acids. The germline gives CDR1 SGHNT, CDR2 YYREEE (reference sequence). V dropped 4 bases and J dropped 1; count of bases not matched to a gene: 4. The CDR3 sequence is CASSRTGGASGNTIYF. Written as DNA, the CDR3 is TGTGCCAGCAGCAGGACAGGGGGCGCTTCTGGAAACACCATATATTTT. The whole variable domain, remainder taken from reference TRBV5-4 and TRBJ1-3, is ETGVTQSPTHLIKTRGQQVTLRCSSQSGHNTVSWYQQALGQGPQFIFQYYREEENGRGNFPPRFSGLQFPNYSSELNVNALELDDSALYLCASSRTGGASGNTIYFGEGSWLTVV.

The rearrangement links TRBV7-9 to TRBJ2-2, with D unresolved. V dropped 5 bases and J dropped 3 bases, with 4 bases sitting between them. The germline V gene encodes CDR1 SEHNR and CDR2 FQNEAQ (reference sequence). This CDR3 has 12 amino acids. The CDR3 region has the DNA TGTGCCAGCAGCCTCTACACCGGGGAGCTGTTTTTT. The encoded protein is CASSLYTGELFF.

The chain has TRBV19 and TRBJ1-1, with 9 bases that match TRBD1. CDR1 LNHDA and CDR2 SQIVND come from the germline V gene (reference sequence). The V gene end was trimmed by 6 bases and the J gene end by 2 bases; junction bases not matched to a gene: 4. The CDR3 loop spans 14 amino acids. CDR3 amino acids: CASRGDRVNTEAFF. The CDR3 DNA sequence: TGTGCCAGTAGGGGGGACAGGGTAAACACTGAAGCTTTCTTT.

The chain uses TRBV2 and TRBJ2-3; D is perhaps TRBD2 (5 bases). Trimming cost V 4 bases and J 0 bases, with 8 bases left between them. Germline lookup yields CDR1 SNHLY and CDR2 FYNNEI. The CDR3 spans 14 residues. CDR3 DNA: TGTGCCAGCAGTGGGACTGATAGCACAGATACGCAGTATTTT. Translated: CASSGTDSTDTQYF.

This clone was observed a single time. The chain links TRBV29-1 to TRBJ2-7; 12 bases match TRBD2. V trimming: 3 bases; J trimming: 0 bases; junction bases outside the gene matches: 0. Looked up from germline, CDR1 is SQVTM and CDR2 is ANQGSEA. The CDR3 covers 14 residues. The CDR3 nucleotides are TGCAGCGTTGAGACTAGCGGGAGCTCCTACGAGCAGTACTTC. This encodes CSVETSGSSYEQYF.